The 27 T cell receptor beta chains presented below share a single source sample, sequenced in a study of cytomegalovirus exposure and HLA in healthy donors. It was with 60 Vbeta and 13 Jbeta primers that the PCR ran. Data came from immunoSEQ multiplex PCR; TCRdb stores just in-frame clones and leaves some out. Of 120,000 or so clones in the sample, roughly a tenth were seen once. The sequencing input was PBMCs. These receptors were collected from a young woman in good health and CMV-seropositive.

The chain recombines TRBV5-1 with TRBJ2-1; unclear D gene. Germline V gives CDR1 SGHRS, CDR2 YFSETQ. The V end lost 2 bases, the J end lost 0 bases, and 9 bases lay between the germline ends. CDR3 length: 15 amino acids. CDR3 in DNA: TGCGCCAGCAGCTTAAAACCGAGCTCCTACAATGAGCAGTTCTTC. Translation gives CASSLKPSSYNEQFF. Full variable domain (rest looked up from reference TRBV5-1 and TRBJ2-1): KAGVTQTPRYLIKTRGQQVTLSCSPISGHRSVSWYQQTPGQGLQFLFEYFSETQRNKGNFPGRFSGRQFSNSRSEMNVSTLELGDSALYLCASSLKPSSYNEQFFGPGTRLTVL.

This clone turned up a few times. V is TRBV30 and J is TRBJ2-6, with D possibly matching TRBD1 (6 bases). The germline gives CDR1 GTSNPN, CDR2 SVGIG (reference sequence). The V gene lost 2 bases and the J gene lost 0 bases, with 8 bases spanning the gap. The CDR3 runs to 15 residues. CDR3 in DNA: TGTGCCTGGAGTCGCAGGGGCTCTGGGGCCAACGTCCTGACTTTC. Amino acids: CAWSRRGSGANVLTF.

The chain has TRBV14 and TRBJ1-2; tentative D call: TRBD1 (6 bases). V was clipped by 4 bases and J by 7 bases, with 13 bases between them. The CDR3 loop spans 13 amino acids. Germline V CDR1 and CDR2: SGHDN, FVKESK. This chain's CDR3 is CASSPQGRGGYTF. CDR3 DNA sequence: TGTGCCAGCAGCCCGCAGGGGCGCGGTGGCTACACCTTC. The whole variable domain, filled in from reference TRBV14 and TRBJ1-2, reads EAGVTQFPSHSVIEKGQTVTLRCDPISGHDNLYWYRRVMGKEIKFLLHFVKESKQDESGMPNNRFLAERTGGTYSTLKVQPAELEDSGVYFCASSPQGRGGYTFGSGTRLTVV.

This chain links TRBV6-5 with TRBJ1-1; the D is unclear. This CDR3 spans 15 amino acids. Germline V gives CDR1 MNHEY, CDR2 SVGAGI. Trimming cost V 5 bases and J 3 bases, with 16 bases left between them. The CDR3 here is CASSPPRVGDTEAFF. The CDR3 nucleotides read TGTGCCAGCAGTCCCCCACGGGTGGGAGACACTGAAGCTTTCTTT.

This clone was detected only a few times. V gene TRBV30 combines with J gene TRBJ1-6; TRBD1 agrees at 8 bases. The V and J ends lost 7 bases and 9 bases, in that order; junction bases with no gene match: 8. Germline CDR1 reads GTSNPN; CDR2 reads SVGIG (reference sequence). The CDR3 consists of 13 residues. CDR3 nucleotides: TGTGCCTCCGAGCAGGGGGCGCGTTCACCCCTCCACTTT. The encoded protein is CASEQGARSPLHF.

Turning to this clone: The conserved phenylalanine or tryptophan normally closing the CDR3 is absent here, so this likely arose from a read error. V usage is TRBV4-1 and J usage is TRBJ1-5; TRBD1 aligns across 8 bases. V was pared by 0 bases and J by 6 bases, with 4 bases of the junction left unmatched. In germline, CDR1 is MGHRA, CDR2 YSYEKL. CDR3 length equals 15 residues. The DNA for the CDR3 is TGCGCCAGCAGCCAAGATCCAGGGGGCTTTCAGCCCCAGCATTTG. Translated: CASSQDPGGFQPQHL.

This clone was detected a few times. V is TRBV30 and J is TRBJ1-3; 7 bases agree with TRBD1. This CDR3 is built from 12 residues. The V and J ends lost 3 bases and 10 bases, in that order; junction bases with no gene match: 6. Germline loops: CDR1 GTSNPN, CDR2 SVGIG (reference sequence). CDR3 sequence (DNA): TGTGCCTGGAGCCCTAGGACAGGAACCATATATTTT. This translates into CAWSPRTGTIYF. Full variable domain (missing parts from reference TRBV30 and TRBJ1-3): SQTIHQWPATLVQPVGSPLSLECTVEGTSNPNLYWYRQAAGRGLQLLFYSVGIGQISSEVPQNLSASRPQDRQFILSSKKLLLSDSGFYLCAWSPRTGTIYFGEGSWLTVV.

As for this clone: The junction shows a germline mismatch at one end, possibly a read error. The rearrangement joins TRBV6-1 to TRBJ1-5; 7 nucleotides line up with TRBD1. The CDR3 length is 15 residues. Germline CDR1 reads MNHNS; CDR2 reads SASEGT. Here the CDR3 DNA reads TGTGCCAGCAGTGAAGCGACAGGGAGAAGTCAGCCCCGGCATTTT. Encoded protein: CASSEATGRSQPRHF.

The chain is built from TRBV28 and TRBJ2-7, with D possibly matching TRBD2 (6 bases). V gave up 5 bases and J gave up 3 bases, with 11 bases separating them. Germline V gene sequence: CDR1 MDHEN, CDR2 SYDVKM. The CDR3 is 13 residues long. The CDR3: CASSPGTYYEQYF. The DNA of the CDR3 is TGTGCCAGCAGTCCGGGGACTTACTACGAGCAGTACTTC.

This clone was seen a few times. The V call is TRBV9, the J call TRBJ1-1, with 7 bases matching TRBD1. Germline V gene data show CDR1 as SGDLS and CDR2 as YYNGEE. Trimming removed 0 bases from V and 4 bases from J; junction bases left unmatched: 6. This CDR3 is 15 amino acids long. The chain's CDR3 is CASSVARAGGTEAFF. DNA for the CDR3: TGTGCCAGCAGCGTAGCTCGGGCAGGGGGCACTGAAGCTTTCTTT.

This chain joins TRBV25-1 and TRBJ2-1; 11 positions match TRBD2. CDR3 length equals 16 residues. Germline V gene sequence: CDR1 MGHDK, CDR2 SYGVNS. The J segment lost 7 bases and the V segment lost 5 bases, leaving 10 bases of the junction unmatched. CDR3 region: CASSKTGTSGWNEQFF. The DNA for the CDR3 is TGTGCCAGCAGTAAGACTGGGACTAGCGGTTGGAATGAGCAGTTCTTC. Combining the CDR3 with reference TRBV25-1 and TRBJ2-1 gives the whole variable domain EADIYQTPRYLVIGTGKKITLECSQTMGHDKMYWYQQDPGMELHLIHYSYGVNSTEKGDLSSESTVSRIRTEHFPLTLESARPSHTSQYLCASSKTGTSGWNEQFFGPGTRLTVL.

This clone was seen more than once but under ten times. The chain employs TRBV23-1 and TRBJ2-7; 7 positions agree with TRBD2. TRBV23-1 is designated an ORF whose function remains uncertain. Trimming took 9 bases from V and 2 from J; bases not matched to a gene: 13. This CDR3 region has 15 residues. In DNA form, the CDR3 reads TGCGCCAGAAAGAGGGAGCGGGGTGGTCCCTACGAGCAGTACTTC. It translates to CARKRERGGPYEQYF.

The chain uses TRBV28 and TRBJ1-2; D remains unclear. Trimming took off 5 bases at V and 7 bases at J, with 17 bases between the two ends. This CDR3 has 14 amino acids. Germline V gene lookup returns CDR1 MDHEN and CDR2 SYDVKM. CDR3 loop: CASSPFVSGSGYTF. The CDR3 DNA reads TGTGCCAGCAGTCCGTTCGTATCGGGGTCTGGCTACACCTTC.

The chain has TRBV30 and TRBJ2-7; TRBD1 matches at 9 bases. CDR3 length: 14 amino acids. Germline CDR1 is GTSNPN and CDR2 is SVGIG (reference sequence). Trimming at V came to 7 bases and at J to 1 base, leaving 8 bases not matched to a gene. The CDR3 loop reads CAYSRGTGSYEQYF. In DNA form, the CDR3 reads TGTGCCTACAGTCGAGGGACAGGGTCCTACGAGCAGTACTTC.

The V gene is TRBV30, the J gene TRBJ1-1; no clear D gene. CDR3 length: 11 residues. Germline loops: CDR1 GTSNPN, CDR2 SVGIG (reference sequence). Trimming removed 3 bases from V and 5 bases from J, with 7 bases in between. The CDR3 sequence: CAWREGTEAFF. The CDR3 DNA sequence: TGTGCCTGGAGAGAGGGAACTGAAGCTTTCTTT.

The DNA of the CDR3 is TGCAGCGTGCACCTCCGGACTAGCGGGAAAACGGATACGCAGTATTTT. Translated: CSVHLRTSGKTDTQYF. This chain uses TRBV29-1 with TRBJ2-3, with TRBD2 matching 12 bases. The CDR3 extends over 16 amino acids. The trim removed 6 bases at V and 6 bases at J, leaving 13 bases unmatched. Looked up from germline, CDR1 is SQVTM and CDR2 is ANQGSEA.

In DNA form, the CDR3 reads TGTGCCAGCAGCCAAGACAGTTTTGGCTACACCTTC. It codes for CASSQDSFGYTF. This chain links TRBV28 with TRBJ1-2; possibly TRBD1 for D (5 bases). This CDR3 has 12 residues. With 6 bases removed from V and 7 bases from J, the gap between germline ends came to 12 bases. Germline V gene lookup returns CDR1 MDHEN and CDR2 SYDVKM.

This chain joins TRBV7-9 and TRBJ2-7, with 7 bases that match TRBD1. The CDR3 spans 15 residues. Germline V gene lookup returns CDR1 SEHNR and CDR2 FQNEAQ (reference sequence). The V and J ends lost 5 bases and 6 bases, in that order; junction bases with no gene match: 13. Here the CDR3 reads CASSLRDSNTGEQYF. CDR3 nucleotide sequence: TGTGCCAGCAGCCTCCGGGACAGCAACACCGGCGAGCAGTACTTC.

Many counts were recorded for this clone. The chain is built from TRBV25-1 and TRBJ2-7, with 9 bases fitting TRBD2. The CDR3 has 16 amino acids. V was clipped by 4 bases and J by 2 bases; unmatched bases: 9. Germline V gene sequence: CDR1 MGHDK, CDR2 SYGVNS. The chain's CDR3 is CASSGLAGREAYEQYF. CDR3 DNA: TGTGCCAGCAGTGGGCTAGCGGGAAGGGAAGCCTACGAGCAGTACTTC.

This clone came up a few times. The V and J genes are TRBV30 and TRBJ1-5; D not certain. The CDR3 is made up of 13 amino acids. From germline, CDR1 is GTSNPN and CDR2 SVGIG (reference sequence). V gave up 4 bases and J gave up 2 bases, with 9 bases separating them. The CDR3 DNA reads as TGTGCCTGGACCCCGGGTGGCAATCAGCCCCAGCATTTT. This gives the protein CAWTPGGNQPQHF.

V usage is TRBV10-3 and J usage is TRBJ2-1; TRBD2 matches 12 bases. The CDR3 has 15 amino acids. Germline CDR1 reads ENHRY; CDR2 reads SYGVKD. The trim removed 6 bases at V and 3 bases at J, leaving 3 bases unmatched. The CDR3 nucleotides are TGTGCCATCAGCCCGACTAGCGGGAGCTACAATGAGCAGTTCTTC. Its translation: CAISPTSGSYNEQFF.

CDR3 DNA: TGTGCCAGCAACTCCGGGGGGACTAGGATTTACGAGCAGTACTTC. Amino acids: CASNSGGTRIYEQYF. The J gene is TRBJ2-7, the V gene TRBV6-6; 8 bases are a match to TRBD2. The CDR3 is 15 amino acids. Losses at the gene ends were 7 bases for V and 4 bases for J; bases not matched to a gene: 12. Germline CDR1 reads MNHNY; CDR2 reads SVGAGI (reference sequence).

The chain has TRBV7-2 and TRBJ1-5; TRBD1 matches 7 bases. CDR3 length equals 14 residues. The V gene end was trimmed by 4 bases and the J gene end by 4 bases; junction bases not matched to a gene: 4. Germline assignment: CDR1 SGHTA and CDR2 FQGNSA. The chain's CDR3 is CASSSTGVNQPQHF. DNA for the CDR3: TGTGCCAGCAGCTCAACAGGGGTAAATCAGCCCCAGCATTTT.

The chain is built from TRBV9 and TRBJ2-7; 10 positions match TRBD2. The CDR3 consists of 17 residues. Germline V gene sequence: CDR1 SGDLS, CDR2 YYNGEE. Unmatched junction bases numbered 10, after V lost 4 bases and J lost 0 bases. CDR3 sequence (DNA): TGTGCCAGCAGCCCAGGGGTAGCGGGAGGTATCTCCTACGAGCAGTACTTC. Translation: CASSPGVAGGISYEQYF.

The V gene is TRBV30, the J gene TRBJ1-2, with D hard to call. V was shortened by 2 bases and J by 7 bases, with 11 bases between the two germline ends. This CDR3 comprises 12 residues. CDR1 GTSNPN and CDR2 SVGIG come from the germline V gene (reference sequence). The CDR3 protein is CAWSPQDFGYTF. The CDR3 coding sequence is TGTGCCTGGAGTCCCCAGGACTTTGGCTACACCTTC. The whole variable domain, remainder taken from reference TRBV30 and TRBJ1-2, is SQTIHQWPATLVQPVGSPLSLECTVEGTSNPNLYWYRQAAGRGLQLLFYSVGIGQISSEVPQNLSASRPQDRQFILSSKKLLLSDSGFYLCAWSPQDFGYTFGSGTRLTVV.

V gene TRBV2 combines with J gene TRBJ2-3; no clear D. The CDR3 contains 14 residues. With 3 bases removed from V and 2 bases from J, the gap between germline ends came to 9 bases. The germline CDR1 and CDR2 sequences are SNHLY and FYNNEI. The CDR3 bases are TGTGCCAGCAGTGAGGTAGTAGTCACAGATACGCAGTATTTT. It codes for CASSEVVVTDTQYF. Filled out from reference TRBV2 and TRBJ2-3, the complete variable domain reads EPEVTQTPSHQVTQMGQEVILRCVPISNHLYFYWYRQILGQKVEFLVSFYNNEISEKSEIFDDQFSVERPDGSNFTLKIRSTKLEDSAMYFCASSEVVVTDTQYFGPGTRLTVL.

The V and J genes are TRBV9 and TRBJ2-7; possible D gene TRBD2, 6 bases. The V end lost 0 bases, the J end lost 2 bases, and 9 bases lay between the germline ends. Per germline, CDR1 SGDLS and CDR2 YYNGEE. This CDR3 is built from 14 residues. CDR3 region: CASSVETRPYEQYF. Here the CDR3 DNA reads TGTGCCAGCAGCGTAGAGACTAGGCCCTACGAGCAGTACTTC. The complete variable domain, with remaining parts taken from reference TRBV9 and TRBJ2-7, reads DSGVTQTPKHLITATGQRVTLRCSPRSGDLSVYWYQQSLDQGLQFLIQYYNGEERAKGNILERFSAQQFPDLHSELNLSSLELGDSALYFCASSVETRPYEQYFGPGTRLTVT.